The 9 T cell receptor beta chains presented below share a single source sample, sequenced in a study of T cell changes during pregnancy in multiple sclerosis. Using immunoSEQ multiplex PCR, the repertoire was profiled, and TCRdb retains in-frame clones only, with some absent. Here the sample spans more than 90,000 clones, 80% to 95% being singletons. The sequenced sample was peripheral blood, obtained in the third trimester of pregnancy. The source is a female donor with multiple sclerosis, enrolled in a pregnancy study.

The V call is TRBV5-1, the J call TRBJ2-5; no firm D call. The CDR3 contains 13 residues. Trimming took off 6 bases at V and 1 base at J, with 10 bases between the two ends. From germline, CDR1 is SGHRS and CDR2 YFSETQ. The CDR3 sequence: CASTPEVQETQYF. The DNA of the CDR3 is TGCGCCAGCACTCCAGAAGTCCAAGAGACCCAGTACTTC.

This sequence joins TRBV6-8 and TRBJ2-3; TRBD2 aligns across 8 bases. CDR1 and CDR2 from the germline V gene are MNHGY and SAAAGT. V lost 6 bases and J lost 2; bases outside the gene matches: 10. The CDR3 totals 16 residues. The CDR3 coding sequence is TGTGCCAGCAGCACACGGGGGGGGGAGAACACAGATACGCAGTATTTT. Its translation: CASSTRGGENTDTQYF.

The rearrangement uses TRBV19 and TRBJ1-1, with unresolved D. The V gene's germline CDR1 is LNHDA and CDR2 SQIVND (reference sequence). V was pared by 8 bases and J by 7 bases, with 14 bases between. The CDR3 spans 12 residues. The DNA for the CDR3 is TGTGCCAGTTCGACGGGGAGCGGTGAAGCTTTCTTT. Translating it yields CASSTGSGEAFF.

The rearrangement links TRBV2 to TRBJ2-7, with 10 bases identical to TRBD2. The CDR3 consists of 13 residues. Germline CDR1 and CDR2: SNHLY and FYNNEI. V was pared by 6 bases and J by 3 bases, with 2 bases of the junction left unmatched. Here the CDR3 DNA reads TGTGCCAGCAGCATAGCGGGGGGCTACGAGCAGTACTTC. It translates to CASSIAGGYEQYF.

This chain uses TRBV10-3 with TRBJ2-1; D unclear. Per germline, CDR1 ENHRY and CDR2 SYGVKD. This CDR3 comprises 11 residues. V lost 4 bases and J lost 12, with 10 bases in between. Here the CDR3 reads CAISVSGSQFF. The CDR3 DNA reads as TGTGCCATCAGTGTTTCCGGGTCGCAGTTCTTC.

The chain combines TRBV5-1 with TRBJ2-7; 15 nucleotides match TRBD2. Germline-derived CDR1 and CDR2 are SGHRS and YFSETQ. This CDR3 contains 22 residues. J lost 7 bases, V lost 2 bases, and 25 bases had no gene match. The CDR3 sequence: CASSFGSRPLGGLAGGAVEQYF. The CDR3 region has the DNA TGCGCCAGCAGCTTTGGGAGTCGCCCTCTCGGGGGACTAGCGGGAGGCGCGGTTGAGCAGTACTTC.

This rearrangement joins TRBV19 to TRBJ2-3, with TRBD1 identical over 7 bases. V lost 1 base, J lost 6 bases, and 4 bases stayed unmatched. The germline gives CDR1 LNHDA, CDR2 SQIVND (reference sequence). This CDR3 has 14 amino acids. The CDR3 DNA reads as TGTGCCAGTAGTATAGTCGGGACAGCTGATACGCAGTATTTT. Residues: CASSIVGTADTQYF.

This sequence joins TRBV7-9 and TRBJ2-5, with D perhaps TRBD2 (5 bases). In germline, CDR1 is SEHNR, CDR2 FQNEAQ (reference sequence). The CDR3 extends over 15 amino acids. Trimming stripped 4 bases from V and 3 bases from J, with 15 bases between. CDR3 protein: CASSSSGRGEETQYF. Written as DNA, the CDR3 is TGTGCCAGCAGCTCGTCCGGTCGGGGTGAAGAGACCCAGTACTTC.

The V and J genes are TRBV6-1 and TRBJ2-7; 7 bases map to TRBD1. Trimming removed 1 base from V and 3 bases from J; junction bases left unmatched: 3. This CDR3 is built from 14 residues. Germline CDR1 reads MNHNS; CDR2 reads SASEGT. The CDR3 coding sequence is TGTGCCAGCAGTGAAGGGACAGGAAACTACGAGCAGTACTTC. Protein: CASSEGTGNYEQYF.